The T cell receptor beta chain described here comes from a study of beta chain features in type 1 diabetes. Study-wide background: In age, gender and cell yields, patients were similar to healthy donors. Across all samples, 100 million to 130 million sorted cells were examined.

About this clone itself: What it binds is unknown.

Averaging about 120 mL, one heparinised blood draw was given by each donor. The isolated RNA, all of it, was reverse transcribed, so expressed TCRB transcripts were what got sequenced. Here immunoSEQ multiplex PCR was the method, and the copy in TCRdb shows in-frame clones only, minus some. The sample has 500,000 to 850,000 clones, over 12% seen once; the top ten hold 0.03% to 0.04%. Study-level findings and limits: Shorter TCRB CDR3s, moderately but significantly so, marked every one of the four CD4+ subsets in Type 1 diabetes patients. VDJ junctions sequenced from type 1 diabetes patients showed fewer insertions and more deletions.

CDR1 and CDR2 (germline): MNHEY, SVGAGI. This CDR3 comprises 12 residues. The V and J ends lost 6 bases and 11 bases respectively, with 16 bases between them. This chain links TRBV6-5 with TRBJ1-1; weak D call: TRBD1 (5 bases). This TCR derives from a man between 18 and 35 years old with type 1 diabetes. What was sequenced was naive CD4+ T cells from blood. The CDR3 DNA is TGTGCCAGCAGCTTAACAGGACGGCCCGCTTTCTTT. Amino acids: CASSLTGRPAFF.